The 11 T cell receptor beta chains presented below share a single source sample, sequenced in a study of blood T cell repertoires in COVID-19. The assay was immunoSEQ multiplex PCR, and TCRdb's table has in-frame clones only and misses some. The sample lists roughly 380,000 clones, 81% occurring once. Material for sequencing was peripheral blood. Receptor source: a human donor with acute or convalescent COVID-19. The donor label of this sample is uncertain.

The chain uses TRBV27 and TRBJ2-3; no clear D gene. The V and J ends lost 6 bases and 10 bases respectively, with 14 bases between them. The V gene's germline CDR1 is MNHEY and CDR2 SMNVEV (reference sequence). This CDR3 has 12 residues. CDR3 protein: CASSRPPGPQYF. The CDR3 region has the DNA TGTGCCAGCAGCCGCCCACCGGGTCCGCAGTATTTT.

V is TRBV5-1 and J is TRBJ2-5, with TRBD2 matching over 7 bases. The CDR3 loop spans 14 amino acids. Germline CDR1 and CDR2: SGHRS and YFSETQ. Trimming removed 3 bases from V and 5 bases from J; junction bases left unmatched: 7. CDR3 coding DNA: TGCGCCAGCAGCTCGAGCGGGATGAGGGAGACCCAGTACTTC. Protein sequence: CASSSSGMRETQYF. Full variable domain (outside the CDR3, taken from reference TRBV5-1 and TRBJ2-5): KAGVTQTPRYLIKTRGQQVTLSCSPISGHRSVSWYQQTPGQGLQFLFEYFSETQRNKGNFPGRFSGRQFSNSRSEMNVSTLELGDSALYLCASSSSGMRETQYFGPGTRLLVL.

This chain uses TRBV9 with TRBJ1-5, with TRBD1 matching over 7 bases. V shed 0 bases and J 8 bases; nucleotides not matched to a gene: 5. This CDR3 has 14 residues. Germline CDR1 reads SGDLS; CDR2 reads YYNGEE. CDR3 region: CASSVGGGAEPQHF. CDR3 nucleotide sequence: TGTGCCAGCAGCGTAGGAGGGGGCGCAGAGCCCCAGCATTTT.

J is TRBJ2-1 and V is TRBV20-1, with 8 nucleotides matching TRBD2. Looked up from germline, CDR1 is DFQATT and CDR2 is SNEGSKA (reference sequence). This CDR3 is built from 19 residues. J was trimmed by 2 bases and V by 3 bases; bases with no gene match: 18. The CDR3 loop is CSASPDPLKRERTYNEQFF. CDR3 coding DNA: TGCAGTGCTAGTCCCGACCCCCTCAAGCGGGAGCGTACCTACAATGAGCAGTTCTTC.

J is TRBJ1-6 and V is TRBV18; the match to TRBD1 covers 7 bases. CDR3 length: 15 amino acids. Germline V CDR1 and CDR2: KGHSH, LQKENI. V gave up 5 bases and J gave up 5 bases; unmatched junction bases: 6. CDR3 DNA sequence: TGTGCCAGCTCAACCAGGGGGTTAGATAATTCACCCCTCCACTTT. Translation: CASSTRGLDNSPLHF. Full variable domain (remainder filled in from reference TRBV18 and TRBJ1-6): NAGVMQNPRHLVRRRGQEARLRCSPMKGHSHVYWYRQLPEEGLKFMVYLQKENIIDESGMPKERFSAEFPKEGPSILRIQQVVRGDSAAYFCASSTRGLDNSPLHFGNGTRLTVT.

V usage is TRBV19 and J usage is TRBJ1-4; no firm D call. Germline V gene sequence: CDR1 LNHDA, CDR2 SQIVND (reference sequence). V dropped 2 bases and J dropped 4 bases, with 8 bases sitting between them. The CDR3 is made up of 14 amino acids. The CDR3 spells CASSISRNNEKLFF. The CDR3 DNA reads TGTGCCAGTAGTATAAGCAGGAATAATGAAAAACTGTTTTTT.

The chain joins TRBV6-5 to TRBJ1-1, with D possibly TRBD1 on 5 matching bases. Trimming cost V 8 bases and J 1 base, with 8 bases left between them. The germline V gene encodes CDR1 MNHEY and CDR2 SVGAGI. There are 12 residues in the CDR3. Here the CDR3 DNA reads TGTGCCAGCGGGGGGGGGAACACTGAAGCTTTCTTT. Amino acid sequence: CASGGGNTEAFF.

V usage is TRBV5-1 and J usage is TRBJ2-7; D is unclear. CDR1 is SGHRS, CDR2 YFSETQ, per germline. The CDR3 is 14 residues long. V gave up 0 bases and J gave up 5 bases, with 12 bases separating them. Here the CDR3 DNA reads TGCGCCAGCAGCTTGGCCTACGCCCACCACGAGCAGTACTTC. Translating it yields CASSLAYAHHEQYF.

The chain links TRBV18 to TRBJ1-1; no definite D call. Trimming removed 4 bases at V and 0 bases at J, with 9 bases between. Germline values: CDR1 KGHSH, CDR2 LQKENI. The CDR3 consists of 14 residues. The CDR3 DNA reads TGTGCCAGCTCACTCGCCAGATTGAACACTGAAGCTTTCTTT. This gives the protein CASSLARLNTEAFF.

The J gene is TRBJ1-5, the V gene TRBV18; tentatively, D is TRBD1 (6 bases). This CDR3 has 16 residues. Germline CDR1 and CDR2: KGHSH and LQKENI. Trimming took off 3 bases at V and 2 bases at J, with 14 bases between the two ends. The CDR3 DNA is TGTGCCAGCTCACCGCAACAGGGTGACGGCAATCAGCCCCAGCATTTT. Translating gives CASSPQQGDGNQPQHF.

With respect to this clone: Relative to the germline gene, one junction end is altered; a read error may explain this. V is TRBV13 and J is TRBJ2-7, with TRBD2 matching over 9 bases. Germline V gives CDR1 PRHDT, CDR2 FYEKMQ (reference sequence). The CDR3 spans 13 residues. Here the CDR3 reads CASSPGGGGVTIF. The DNA for the CDR3 is TGTGCCAGCAGCCCCGGAGGCGGGGGGGTGACCATCTTC.